These 28 T cell receptor beta chains originate from one sample sequenced in a study of cytomegalovirus exposure and HLA in healthy donors. The table came from immunoSEQ multiplex PCR; TCRdb's copy has only in-frame clones and leaves some out. Among some 180,000 clones listed, roughly 77% were seen once. The specimen was PBMCs. The receptors stem from a young woman in good health and CMV-seronegative.

V and J are TRBV9 and TRBJ1-2; 10 bases match TRBD1. CDR3 length: 13 amino acids. Unmatched junction bases numbered 3, after V lost 2 bases and J lost 8 bases. From germline, CDR1 is SGDLS and CDR2 YYNGEE. The DNA of the CDR3 is TGTGCCAGCAGCGTGGGACAGGGGTTAGGCTACACCTTC. Amino acid sequence: CASSVGQGLGYTF.

The table lists this clone with a few counts. This sequence joins TRBV7-6 and TRBJ1-6; no clear D. Germline V lookup: CDR1 SGHVS, CDR2 FNYEAQ. Trimming cost V 5 bases and J 9 bases, with 14 bases left between them. The CDR3 has 14 residues. The CDR3 loop reads CASSPTFAVSPLHF. For the CDR3, the DNA is TGTGCCAGCAGCCCGACATTCGCTGTTTCACCCCTCCACTTT.

The V gene is TRBV6-1, the J gene TRBJ1-1, with a possible D match to TRBD1 (6 bases). The CDR3 has 15 amino acids. V was cut by 0 bases and J by 4 bases, with 12 bases left in between. Per the germline V gene, CDR1 is MNHNS and CDR2 is SASEGT. CDR3 DNA: TGTGCCAGCAGTGAAGCCTACAGGGCGATCACTGAAGCTTTCTTT. Amino acid sequence: CASSEAYRAITEAFF.

The rearrangement links TRBV7-2 to TRBJ1-5, with a tentative D call TRBD1 (6 bases). The CDR3 has 16 amino acids. With 2 bases removed from V and 2 bases from J, the gap between germline ends came to 13 bases. Germline loops: CDR1 SGHTA, CDR2 FQGNSA. CDR3 DNA: TGTGCCAGCAGCTTAACGGGTTCAGGGGGCAATCAGCCCCAGCATTTT. Amino acid sequence: CASSLTGSGGNQPQHF.

The genes are TRBV28 and TRBJ2-7; 9 bases are shared with TRBD2. Germline V gene lookup returns CDR1 MDHEN and CDR2 SYDVKM. The V and J ends lost 4 bases and 2 bases, in that order; junction bases with no gene match: 6. This CDR3 is 15 amino acids long. CDR3 in amino acids: CASSSSSGGTYEQYF. In DNA form, the CDR3 reads TGTGCCAGCAGTTCGTCAAGCGGGGGGACCTACGAGCAGTACTTC.

V and J are TRBV18 and TRBJ1-4; D remains ambiguous. CDR3 size: 15 residues. Per the germline V gene, CDR1 is KGHSH and CDR2 is LQKENI. V was pared by 5 bases and J by 4 bases, with 14 bases between. The CDR3 nucleotides read TGTGCCAGCTCAATTAGACAAAGCCTTAATGAAAAACTGTTTTTT. Protein product: CASSIRQSLNEKLFF.

The V and J genes are TRBV15 and TRBJ2-1, with TRBD1 matching over 9 bases. Germline V gene sequence: CDR1 LNHNV, CDR2 YYDKDF (reference sequence). V trimming: 1 base; J trimming: 2 bases; junction bases outside the gene matches: 0. The CDR3 totals 15 residues. In nucleotides, the CDR3 is TGTGCCACCAGCAGAGGACAGGGGGCCTACAATGAGCAGTTCTTC. This codes for CATSRGQGAYNEQFF.

The chain is built from TRBV28 and TRBJ1-6; 7 nucleotides align to TRBD1. This CDR3 spans 15 amino acids. V shed 7 bases, J shed 0 bases, and the junction held 3 bases outside the gene matches. Germline-derived CDR1 and CDR2 are MDHEN and SYDVKM. CDR3 sequence: CASTWDSSYNSPLHF. The CDR3 DNA sequence: TGTGCCAGCACCTGGGACAGCTCCTATAATTCACCCCTCCACTTT.

The CDR3: CASTTEDTQYF. The CDR3 DNA reads TGTGCCAGTACTACGGAAGATACGCAGTATTTT. The chain uses TRBV2 and TRBJ2-3; D gene unclear. The CDR3 sequence is 11 residues long. The V end lost 9 bases, the J end lost 5 bases, and 9 bases lay between the germline ends. CDR1 SNHLY and CDR2 FYNNEI come from the germline V gene.

This clone was observed once. CDR3 DNA: TGTGCCAGCGTCCCGGGGGGGGCTAGCACAGATACGCAGTATTTT. Its translation is CASVPGGASTDTQYF. The chain carries TRBV28 and TRBJ2-3; 8 bases map to TRBD2. V was clipped by 8 bases and J by 0 bases; unmatched bases: 7. The CDR3 length is 15 residues. Per the germline V gene, CDR1 is MDHEN and CDR2 is SYDVKM.

This clone was observed a handful of times. This rearrangement joins TRBV19 to TRBJ2-1; 7 positions match TRBD2. Germline CDR1 is LNHDA and CDR2 is SQIVND (reference sequence). The V segment lost 5 bases and the J segment 5 bases; nucleotides outside the gene matches: 6. The CDR3 runs 14 residues. CDR3 in DNA: TGTGCCAGTAGTGGCGGGAGCGGCGACAATGAGCAGTTCTTC. Protein product: CASSGGSGDNEQFF.

The V call is TRBV7-9, the J call TRBJ2-7; a possible D gene is TRBD1 (5 bases). CDR1 is SEHNR, CDR2 FQNEAQ, per germline (reference sequence). The V gene lost 0 bases and the J gene lost 2 bases, with 8 bases spanning the gap. CDR3 length equals 14 residues. The CDR3 here is CASSLAAGPYEQYF. The DNA for the CDR3 is TGTGCCAGCAGCTTAGCTGCAGGGCCCTACGAGCAGTACTTC.

This clone was picked up a small number of times. This rearrangement joins TRBV5-4 to TRBJ1-1, with TRBD1 as a possible D gene (6 bases). V lost 7 bases to trimming and J lost 1 base, with 11 bases between them. This CDR3 region has 13 residues. Germline CDR1 SGHNT, CDR2 YYREEE (reference sequence). Written as DNA, the CDR3 is TGTGCCAGCCCGATACAGGGGAACACTGAAGCTTTCTTT. Encoded protein: CASPIQGNTEAFF.

The chain combines TRBV5-1 with TRBJ2-1; 16 bases map to TRBD2. V shed 3 bases and J 6 bases; nucleotides not matched to a gene: 9. The CDR3 sequence is 18 residues long. The germline V gene encodes CDR1 SGHRS and CDR2 YFSETQ. Here the CDR3 DNA reads TGCGCCAGCAGCTCGGCCCTCGGGACTAGCGGGAGGGGCAATGAGCAGTTCTTC. Protein sequence: CASSSALGTSGRGNEQFF. Looking up the rest from reference TRBV5-1 and TRBJ2-1 gives the full variable domain: KAGVTQTPRYLIKTRGQQVTLSCSPISGHRSVSWYQQTPGQGLQFLFEYFSETQRNKGNFPGRFSGRQFSNSRSEMNVSTLELGDSALYLCASSSALGTSGRGNEQFFGPGTRLTVL.

The V gene is TRBV5-1, the J gene TRBJ2-1; 9 nucleotides line up with TRBD2. Per germline, CDR1 SGHRS and CDR2 YFSETQ. Unmatched junction bases numbered 10, after V lost 5 bases and J lost 7 bases. CDR3 length equals 15 residues. CDR3 nucleotides: TGCGCCAGCAGGGAGGGGACTAGCCCTGGGAATGAGCAGTTCTTC. It is translated as CASREGTSPGNEQFF. The whole variable domain, remainder taken from reference TRBV5-1 and TRBJ2-1, is KAGVTQTPRYLIKTRGQQVTLSCSPISGHRSVSWYQQTPGQGLQFLFEYFSETQRNKGNFPGRFSGRQFSNSRSEMNVSTLELGDSALYLCASREGTSPGNEQFFGPGTRLTVL.

The genes are TRBV2 and TRBJ1-2, with TRBD1 identical over 7 bases. V shed 2 bases and J 10 bases; nucleotides not matched to a gene: 10. Per germline, CDR1 SNHLY and CDR2 FYNNEI. The CDR3 is made up of 14 amino acids. The CDR3, as DNA: TGTGCCAGCAGTGAACGCCTCACAGGGGATGACTACACCTTC. Translating it yields CASSERLTGDDYTF.

The genes are TRBV5-1 and TRBJ2-5; 7 nucleotides match TRBD1. This CDR3 comprises 15 residues. Per the germline V gene, CDR1 is SGHRS and CDR2 is YFSETQ. V trimming: 5 bases; J trimming: 6 bases; junction bases outside the gene matches: 13. CDR3 region: CASSPDRERRKTQYF. Here the CDR3 DNA reads TGCGCCAGCAGTCCTGACAGGGAAAGAAGGAAGACCCAGTACTTC.

The rearrangement uses TRBV30 and TRBJ1-1; unclear D gene. CDR3 size: 15 residues. Germline CDR1 GTSNPN, CDR2 SVGIG (reference sequence). V shed 0 bases and J shed 0 bases, with 11 bases lying between them. The CDR3: CAWSVLRQLNTEAFF. The CDR3 DNA follows: TGTGCCTGGAGTGTACTGAGGCAGCTGAACACTGAAGCTTTCTTT.

This clone was detected only once. The gene calls are TRBV7-9 and TRBJ1-3, with a tentative D call TRBD1 (6 bases). The CDR3 runs to 13 residues. Germline V gives CDR1 SEHNR, CDR2 FQNEAQ (reference sequence). Trimming took 5 bases from V and 3 from J, leaving 8 bases between them. This CDR3 is CASSHRDGNTIYF. The CDR3 DNA reads TGTGCCAGCAGCCACAGGGATGGAAACACCATATATTTT.

J is TRBJ1-1 and V is TRBV6-5, with D unresolved. Germline-derived CDR1 and CDR2 are MNHEY and SVGAGI. This CDR3 is built from 14 residues. V lost 6 bases and J lost 0, with 11 bases in between. Here the CDR3 DNA reads TGTGCCAGCAGCTCGGACGGGATGAACACTGAAGCTTTCTTT. It yields the protein CASSSDGMNTEAFF.

The chain recombines TRBV2 with TRBJ1-2; 8 nucleotides match TRBD1. Losses at the gene ends were 5 bases for V and 4 bases for J; bases not matched to a gene: 3. Germline V gene lookup returns CDR1 SNHLY and CDR2 FYNNEI. The CDR3 has 13 amino acids. Here the CDR3 reads CASSNDRGYGYTF. The CDR3 DNA follows: TGTGCCAGCAGTAACGACAGGGGCTATGGCTACACCTTC.

The chain employs TRBV5-1 and TRBJ1-1; D remains unclear. Germline assignment: CDR1 SGHRS and CDR2 YFSETQ. The V gene lost 3 bases and the J gene lost 4 bases, with 13 bases spanning the gap. The CDR3 is 14 residues long. The CDR3 reads CASSSGVEITEAFF. CDR3 nucleotides: TGCGCCAGCAGCTCGGGAGTAGAAATCACTGAAGCTTTCTTT.

The chain has TRBV10-3 and TRBJ2-5; 7 bases fit TRBD2. Germline CDR1 reads ENHRY; CDR2 reads SYGVKD. The trim removed 10 bases at V and 3 bases at J, leaving 11 bases unmatched. CDR3 length equals 14 residues. CDR3 residues: CATGPVGGEETQYF. In DNA form, the CDR3 reads TGTGCCACGGGCCCCGTGGGGGGGGAAGAGACCCAGTACTTC.

The chain has TRBV6-5 and TRBJ2-7; 11 bases match TRBD2. The trim removed 4 bases at V and 6 bases at J, leaving 11 bases unmatched. This CDR3 region has 16 residues. Germline CDR1 reads MNHEY; CDR2 reads SVGAGI. The CDR3 DNA follows: TGTGCCAGCAGTTTACAGGGGGCTCTAGCGGGAGGCGAGCAGTACTTC. Translating gives CASSLQGALAGGEQYF.

The V gene is TRBV6-6, the J gene TRBJ1-5; a possible D gene is TRBD1 (6 bases). Trimming took off 6 bases at V and 3 bases at J, with 15 bases between the two ends. The CDR3 is made up of 15 amino acids. The germline CDR1 and CDR2 sequences are MNHNY and SVGAGI (reference sequence). DNA for the CDR3: TGTGCCAGCAGGATACAGGGAGTCGCCAATCAGCCCCAGCATTTT. This codes for CASRIQGVANQPQHF.

This chain joins TRBV5-4 and TRBJ2-4; maybe TRBD2 (7 bases). The V end lost 0 bases, the J end lost 3 bases, and 10 bases lay between the germline ends. Germline CDR1 and CDR2: SGHNT and YYREEE (reference sequence). There are 15 residues in the CDR3. The CDR3 region has the DNA TGTGCCAGCAGCTTGGCGGGGGGCGTCAAAAACATTCAGTACTTC. Its translation is CASSLAGGVKNIQYF.

In its sample, this clone was seen a few times. The genes are TRBV2 and TRBJ1-6, with 9 bases matching TRBD1. This CDR3 is built from 14 residues. J lost 9 bases, V lost 8 bases, and 8 bases had no gene match. The germline V gene has CDR1 SNHLY and CDR2 FYNNEI. CDR3 residues: CASHPGQGSSPLHF. CDR3 nucleotide sequence: TGTGCCAGCCATCCGGGACAGGGATCTTCACCCCTCCACTTT.

This clone showed up just a few times. This chain uses TRBV7-6 with TRBJ2-7, with 7 bases identical to TRBD2. V lost 3 bases, J lost 0 bases, and 5 bases stayed unmatched. From germline, CDR1 is SGHVS and CDR2 FNYEAQ. The CDR3 totals 15 residues. The CDR3 loop is CASSLGTISSYEQYF. CDR3 DNA: TGTGCCAGCAGCTTGGGGACTATCAGCTCCTACGAGCAGTACTTC.